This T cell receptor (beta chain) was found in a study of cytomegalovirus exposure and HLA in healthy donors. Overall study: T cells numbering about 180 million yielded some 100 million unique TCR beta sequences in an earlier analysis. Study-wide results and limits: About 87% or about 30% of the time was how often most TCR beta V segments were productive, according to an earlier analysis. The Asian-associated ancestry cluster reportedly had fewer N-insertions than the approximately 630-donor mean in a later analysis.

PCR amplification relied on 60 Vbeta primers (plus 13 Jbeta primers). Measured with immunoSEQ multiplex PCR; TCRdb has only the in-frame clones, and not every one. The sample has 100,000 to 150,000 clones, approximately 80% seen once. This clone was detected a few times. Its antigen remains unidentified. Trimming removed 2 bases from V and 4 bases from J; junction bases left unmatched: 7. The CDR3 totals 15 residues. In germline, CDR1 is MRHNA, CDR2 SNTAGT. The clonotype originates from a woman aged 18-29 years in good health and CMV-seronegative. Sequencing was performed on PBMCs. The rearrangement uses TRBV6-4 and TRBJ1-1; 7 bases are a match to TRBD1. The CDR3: CASSDKPRGVTEAFF. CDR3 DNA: TGTGCCAGCAGTGACAAACCCAGGGGGGTCACTGAAGCTTTCTTT.